This T cell receptor beta chain appears in the sequencing data of a study of blood T cell repertoires in COVID-19. The overall study: The study drew acute and convalescent COVID-19 samples from the United States, Italy and Spain. PBMCs, B-cell-depleted T cells, or T cells provided the cDNA or gDNA that made up the material.

Authors' data handling: It was from reference gene primer amplification that nucleated cell counts were estimated. Sequenced by immunoSEQ multiplex PCR; TCRdb stores in-frame clones only, minus some. V, J and clone size reflect that table, while D and trimming were determined from the DNA. The sample consists of 110,000 or so clones, over 65% of them appearing once. This TCR came from a man between 65 and 85 years old with acute or convalescent COVID-19. The sequenced material came from peripheral blood.

The CDR3 DNA follows: TGCGCCAGCAGCTTGGTCCCAACAGGACTGAACACTGAAGCTTTCTTT. As protein: CASSLVPTGLNTEAFF. The chain combines TRBV5-1 with TRBJ1-1, with D possibly TRBD1 on 5 matching bases. The germline CDR1 and CDR2 sequences are SGHRS and YFSETQ. Trimming took off 0 bases at V and 0 bases at J, with 12 bases between the two ends. This CDR3 comprises 16 residues.